The 26 T cell receptor beta chains reported below all come from one sample, sequenced in a study of cytomegalovirus exposure and HLA in healthy donors. Both 60 Vbeta primers and 13 Jbeta primers went into the PCR. Generated by immunoSEQ multiplex PCR, the TCRdb table keeps only in-frame clones and is missing some. The data show over 80,000 clones, approximately 75% seen once. The sample consisted of PBMCs. The receptors come from a female donor in good health and CMV-seropositive.

Turning to this clone: Other nucleotide sequences in the sample specify the same CDR3. The chain combines TRBV30 with TRBJ1-1, with D possibly matching TRBD1 (5 bases). Germline CDR1 GTSNPN, CDR2 SVGIG (reference sequence). The CDR3 is 12 amino acids. Trimming took off 3 bases at V and 1 base at J, with 6 bases between the two ends. In nucleotides, the CDR3 is TGTGCCTGGAGCGACAGGAACACTGAAGCTTTCTTT. The encoded protein is CAWSDRNTEAFF.

The rearrangement links TRBV6-6 to TRBJ1-1; 7 nucleotides match TRBD1. V trimming: 5 bases; J trimming: 5 bases; junction bases outside the gene matches: 11. Per germline, CDR1 MNHNY and CDR2 SVGAGI (reference sequence). CDR3 length equals 15 residues. The CDR3 spells CASSPHLDRPTEAFF. CDR3 bases: TGTGCCAGCAGTCCCCATCTGGACAGGCCGACTGAAGCTTTCTTT.

The CDR3 here is CASSSFQGARQPQHF. Written as DNA, the CDR3 is TGTGCCAGCAGTTCCTTCCAGGGGGCGAGACAGCCCCAGCATTTT. J is TRBJ1-5 and V is TRBV6-5, with 8 nucleotides matching TRBD1. This CDR3 is 15 amino acids long. The germline CDR1 and CDR2 sequences are MNHEY and SVGAGI. V shed 4 bases, J shed 7 bases, and the junction held 9 bases outside the gene matches.

V and J are TRBV4-3 and TRBJ2-2; D may be TRBD1 (8 bases). The V gene's germline CDR1 is LGHNA and CDR2 YSLEER. V gave up 4 bases and J gave up 7 bases, with 16 bases separating them. This CDR3 spans 15 amino acids. DNA for the CDR3: TGCGCCAGCAGCCGAGGACAGGGCGGGGGCGGGGAGCTGTTTTTT. Protein: CASSRGQGGGGELFF.

This chain uses TRBV10-1 with TRBJ2-1, with 8 bases matching TRBD2. The CDR3 spans 18 residues. The germline gives CDR1 WNHNN, CDR2 SYGVQD (reference sequence). V shed 1 base, J shed 8 bases, and the junction held 16 bases outside the gene matches. The CDR3 region is CASSELLKESGSSHEQFF. CDR3 DNA sequence: TGCGCCAGCAGTGAGTTGCTTAAAGAGAGCGGGAGTTCCCATGAGCAGTTCTTC.

The V and J genes are TRBV30 and TRBJ1-2; TRBD1 matches 7 bases. Germline V gives CDR1 GTSNPN, CDR2 SVGIG (reference sequence). There are 13 residues in the CDR3. V shed 3 bases and J 4 bases; nucleotides not matched to a gene: 5. The chain's CDR3 is CAWRTGPGYGYTF. The CDR3, as DNA: TGTGCCTGGAGGACAGGGCCAGGCTATGGCTACACCTTC.

The chain carries TRBV6-5 and TRBJ2-7; 10 nucleotides match TRBD2. V lost 7 bases and J lost 5; bases outside the gene matches: 11. Germline loops: CDR1 MNHEY, CDR2 SVGAGI. This CDR3 spans 15 amino acids. The CDR3 DNA reads TGTGCCAGCACCACGGGGTACGGACTAGCGGACGAGCAGTACTTC. Translation: CASTTGYGLADEQYF.

The rearrangement uses TRBV25-1 and TRBJ2-2; a possible D gene is TRBD1 (5 bases). The CDR3 extends over 15 amino acids. Germline V gene data show CDR1 as MGHDK and CDR2 as SYGVNS. V was trimmed by 4 bases and J by 1 base, leaving 10 bases between them. CDR3 nucleotides: TGTGCCAGCAGTGTACTTCAGGGGAACACCGGGGAGCTGTTTTTT. Protein product: CASSVLQGNTGELFF.

V is TRBV7-2 and J is TRBJ2-5; TRBD1 matches 7 bases. The J segment lost 5 bases and the V segment lost 1 base, leaving 10 bases of the junction unmatched. This CDR3 has 16 residues. The germline V gene encodes CDR1 SGHTA and CDR2 FQGNSA. This CDR3 reads CASSLVDRGRWETQYF. The CDR3 bases are TGTGCCAGCAGCTTAGTGGATAGGGGGCGTTGGGAGACCCAGTACTTC.

The chain combines TRBV2 with TRBJ2-2; TRBD1 matches at 11 bases. Germline CDR1 and CDR2: SNHLY and FYNNEI. The CDR3 runs to 15 residues. V gave up 4 bases and J gave up 4 bases; unmatched junction bases: 2. The CDR3 region is CASSAGTGGTGELFF. The CDR3 nucleotides read TGTGCCAGCAGTGCTGGGACAGGGGGCACCGGGGAGCTGTTTTTT. Combining the CDR3 with reference TRBV2 and TRBJ2-2 gives the whole variable domain EPEVTQTPSHQVTQMGQEVILRCVPISNHLYFYWYRQILGQKVEFLVSFYNNEISEKSEIFDDQFSVERPDGSNFTLKIRSTKLEDSAMYFCASSAGTGGTGELFFGEGSRLTVL.

In the case of this clone: The sample has other DNA sequences that encode this CDR3 too. The chain is built from TRBV19 and TRBJ2-5, with TRBD1 identical over 10 bases. CDR1 and CDR2 (germline): LNHDA, SQIVND (reference sequence). V shed 4 bases and J 3 bases; nucleotides not matched to a gene: 2. The CDR3 is 14 amino acids. CDR3 nucleotides: TGTGCCAGTAGTAGGACAGGGGGTGAAGAGACCCAGTACTTC. It encodes CASSRTGGEETQYF.

In its sample, this clone was seen once. The chain links TRBV14 to TRBJ2-3, with a possible D match to TRBD2 (5 bases). Deletions cut 2 bases from V and 0 bases from J, with 9 bases between. The V gene's germline CDR1 is SGHDN and CDR2 FVKESK. CDR3 length equals 15 residues. In DNA, the CDR3 is TGTGCCAGCAGCCAACAGCGGCTAAGCACAGATACGCAGTATTTT. Amino acids: CASSQQRLSTDTQYF.

In its sample, this clone was seen once. V and J are TRBV5-4 and TRBJ2-5; 12 bases are shared with TRBD1. The better agreement between TRBJ2-7 and the DNA end casts doubt on the J call. Germline V gene lookup returns CDR1 SGHNT and CDR2 YYREEE (reference sequence). The CDR3 spans 13 residues. The chain's CDR3 is CASSGDRGREQYF. CDR3 in DNA: TGTGCCAGCAGCGGGGACAGGGGGCGCGAGCAGTACTTC.

This rearrangement joins TRBV4-3 to TRBJ2-2; 13 positions match TRBD2. This CDR3 spans 16 amino acids. Germline CDR1 is LGHNA and CDR2 is YSLEER. V shed 3 bases and J 7 bases; nucleotides not matched to a gene: 5. The CDR3 region has the DNA TGCGCCAGCAGCCAGGGACTAGCGGGAAAGGTCGGGGAGCTGTTTTTT. Amino acids: CASSQGLAGKVGELFF.

The genes are TRBV2 and TRBJ1-5; 8 bases are shared with TRBD1. CDR3 length: 14 residues. Trimming took 4 bases from V and 6 from J; bases not matched to a gene: 5. Germline loops: CDR1 SNHLY, CDR2 FYNNEI. The DNA for the CDR3 is TGTGCCAGCAGTGCTACAGGGGGTGGTCAGCCCCAGCATTTT. Residues: CASSATGGGQPQHF. Drawing the rest from reference TRBV2 and TRBJ1-5, the complete variable domain is EPEVTQTPSHQVTQMGQEVILRCVPISNHLYFYWYRQILGQKVEFLVSFYNNEISEKSEIFDDQFSVERPDGSNFTLKIRSTKLEDSAMYFCASSATGGGQPQHFGDGTRLSIL.

This clone was found once. The chain joins TRBV4-1 to TRBJ2-7, with D perhaps TRBD2 (6 bases). V shed 1 base and J shed 4 bases, with 14 bases lying between them. Germline V gene lookup returns CDR1 MGHRA and CDR2 YSYEKL. CDR3 length: 15 amino acids. CDR3 DNA: TGCGCCAGCAGCCAAGGTGCGGGCAGCGGGTACGAGCAGTACTTC. Its translation is CASSQGAGSGYEQYF.

V is TRBV5-4 and J is TRBJ2-5, with 9 bases that match TRBD2. This CDR3 contains 15 residues. Trimming at V came to 4 bases and at J to 4 bases, leaving 8 bases not matched to a gene. CDR1 is SGHNT and CDR2 is YYREEE in the germline V gene (reference sequence). The CDR3 protein is CASSDSGSRGETQYF. CDR3 bases: TGTGCCAGCAGCGATAGCGGGAGTAGGGGAGAGACCCAGTACTTC.

Regarding this clone: At one end the junction does not follow the germline gene, possibly because of a read error. The chain recombines TRBV7-7 with TRBJ2-1, with 11 nucleotides matching TRBD1. The length of the CDR3 is 14 residues. Germline CDR1 SSHAT, CDR2 FNYEAQ (reference sequence). The CDR3: CASSLSGTGGEQFF. CDR3 nucleotides: TGTGCTAGCAGCCTATCCGGGACAGGGGGTGAGCAGTTCTTC.

This clone is a singleton in its sample. V usage is TRBV6-5 and J usage is TRBJ1-2; D uncertain. This CDR3 is 13 amino acids long. The V end was cut by 6 bases, the J end by 8 bases, with 16 bases between. Germline-derived CDR1 and CDR2 are MNHEY and SVGAGI. The CDR3 region has the DNA TGTGCCAGCAGGATTACTGATTCCGTCGGCTACACCTTC. Residues: CASRITDSVGYTF.

The rearrangement links TRBV10-3 to TRBJ1-3, with D perhaps matching TRBD1 (6 bases). The CDR3 has 14 residues. V shed 6 bases and J shed 1 base, with 10 bases lying between them. Germline CDR1 is ENHRY and CDR2 is SYGVKD. The CDR3 sequence: CAISGGLSGNTIYF. The CDR3 nucleotides read TGTGCCATCAGCGGGGGGCTTTCTGGAAACACCATATATTTT.

Only a few counts were recorded for this clone. V and J are TRBV6-1 and TRBJ1-5; tentatively, D is TRBD1 (6 bases). The CDR3 totals 14 residues. CDR1 is MNHNS and CDR2 is SASEGT in the germline V gene. V shed 4 bases and J shed 3 bases, with 10 bases lying between them. The CDR3 sequence: CASSGGPDNQPQHF. The CDR3 DNA reads as TGTGCCAGCAGTGGGGGGCCAGACAATCAGCCCCAGCATTTT.

This sequence joins TRBV28 and TRBJ2-7; 9 bases match TRBD1. The CDR3 runs to 16 residues. In germline, CDR1 is MDHEN, CDR2 SYDVKM. The V gene end was trimmed by 3 bases and the J gene end by 6 bases; junction bases not matched to a gene: 12. Written as DNA, the CDR3 is TGTGCCAGCAGTTTGGGGGAGAAACAGGGGGCAATCGAGCAGTACTTC. Its translation: CASSLGEKQGAIEQYF.

This chain connects TRBV6-5 to TRBJ2-5, with D perhaps matching TRBD1 (5 bases). CDR1 and CDR2 (germline): MNHEY, SVGAGI. CDR3 length: 14 residues. V was trimmed by 7 bases and J by 5 bases, leaving 17 bases between them. CDR3 bases: TGTGCCAGCACCCTAGGGGCAAAAGGGGAGACCCAGTACTTC. Protein product: CASTLGAKGETQYF.

This clone came up once. The CDR3 sequence: CASKLAGHVGELFF. DNA of the CDR3: TGTGCCAGCAAACTAGCGGGGCATGTCGGGGAGCTGTTTTTT. The V and J genes are TRBV7-3 and TRBJ2-2; 10 bases fit TRBD2. V dropped 7 bases and J dropped 7; count of bases not matched to a gene: 6. The CDR3 consists of 14 residues. Per the germline V gene, CDR1 is SGHTA and CDR2 is FQGTGA.

This clone was picked up one time. This chain links TRBV6-4 with TRBJ1-2; D perhaps matches TRBD1 (6 bases). The V end lost 0 bases, the J end lost 8 bases, and 16 bases lay between the germline ends. CDR3 length: 15 residues. Germline V CDR1 and CDR2: MRHNA, SNTAGT. CDR3 nucleotide sequence: TGTGCCAGCAGTGACTCGGAACAGGGACCTGGCGGCTACACCTTC. It translates to CASSDSEQGPGGYTF.

The rearrangement joins TRBV6-5 to TRBJ2-4; no clear D. The ends were cut back, 5 bases at V and 3 bases at J, with 14 bases in the middle. Germline V lookup: CDR1 MNHEY, CDR2 SVGAGI. The CDR3 sequence is 15 residues long. The CDR3 nucleotides are TGTGCCAGCAGTCCCAAAAGTTCGGGCAAAAACATTCAGTACTTC. This sequence encodes CASSPKSSGKNIQYF.